The rows below give T cell receptor beta chains drawn from one sample of a study of OX40 agonist ivuxolimab in advanced cancers. TCRdb's table, derived via immunoSEQ multiplex PCR, lists solely in-frame clones and lacks some. The sample records some 29,000 clones, around 90% being singletons. The specimen was CD4+ or CD8+ T cells sorted from blood, collected in a trial of the OX40 agonist ivuxolimab. The receptors were gathered from an adult with an advanced solid tumor such as melanoma, head and neck, liver or kidney cancer. The CDR3 runs from the conserved cysteine through the conserved F or W. The D gene is left open where the match is weak. Part of the rows lack a size; the others show once, few, many or a class for expanded clones.

abundance: NA
d_gene: NA
j_gene: TRBJ1-3
v_gene: TRBV10-3
CDR3aa: CAISEELTGTFSGNTIYF
CDR3nt: TGTGCCATCAGTGAAGAACTGACAGGCACTTTCTCTGGAAACACCATATATTTT

abundance: NA
d_gene: NA
j_gene: TRBJ1-5
v_gene: TRBV7-9
CDR3aa: CASSEDRDGNQPQHF
CDR3nt: TGTGCCAGCAGCGAAGACCGGGACGGAAATCAGCCCCAGCATTTT

abundance: NA
d_gene: NA
j_gene: TRBJ2-7
v_gene: TRBV4-1
CDR3aa: CASSQVTTGSYEQYF
CDR3nt: TGCGCCAGCAGCCAAGTAACGACTGGCTCCTACGAGCAGTACTTC

abundance: NA
d_gene: TRBD2
j_gene: TRBJ2-7
v_gene: TRBV6-5
CDR3aa: CASSYGTSGTYEQYF
CDR3nt: TGTGCCAGCAGTTATGGGACTAGCGGTACCTACGAGCAGTACTTC

abundance: NA
d_gene: NA
j_gene: TRBJ2-5
v_gene: TRBV7-6
CDR3aa: CASSLEGLETQYF
CDR3nt: TGTGCCAGCAGCCTAGAGGGGTTGGAGACCCAGTACTTC

abundance: NA
d_gene: TRBD1
j_gene: TRBJ1-6
v_gene: TRBV2
CDR3aa: CASPGQGNSPLHF
CDR3nt: TGTGCCAGCCCGGGACAGGGAAACTCACCCCTCCACTTT

abundance: once
d_gene: NA
j_gene: TRBJ1-2
v_gene: TRBV4-1
CDR3aa: CASSQGDGSYGYTF
CDR3nt: TGCGCCAGCAGCCAGGGCGACGGGTCCTATGGCTACACCTTC

abundance: NA
d_gene: NA
j_gene: TRBJ1-1
v_gene: TRBV2
CDR3aa: CASSVGHVVEAFF
CDR3nt: TGTGCCAGCAGTGTTGGACACGTAGTGGAAGCTTTCTTT

abundance: NA
d_gene: NA
j_gene: TRBJ2-7
v_gene: TRBV10-3
CDR3aa: CAISELASSEQYF
CDR3nt: TGTGCCATCAGTGAGTTGGCTAGCAGCGAGCAGTACTTC

abundance: NA
d_gene: NA
j_gene: TRBJ2-7
v_gene: TRBV2
CDR3aa: CASTDGGEQYF
CDR3nt: TGTGCCAGCACGGACGGGGGCGAGCAGTACTTC

abundance: NA
d_gene: TRBD1
j_gene: TRBJ2-7
v_gene: TRBV7-9
CDR3aa: CASSWGTGAEQYF
CDR3nt: TGTGCCAGCAGTTGGGGTACAGGGGCCGAGCAGTACTTC

abundance: NA
d_gene: TRBD2
j_gene: TRBJ2-7
v_gene: TRBV4-1
CDR3aa: CASSQALREESYEQYF
CDR3nt: TGCGCCAGCAGCCAAGCGCTGCGGGAGGAGTCCTACGAGCAGTACTTC

abundance: NA
d_gene: TRBD1
j_gene: TRBJ1-1
v_gene: TRBV6-5
CDR3aa: CASSYSQGDTEAFF
CDR3nt: TGTGCCAGCAGTTACTCTCAGGGGGACACTGAAGCTTTCTTT

abundance: NA
d_gene: NA
j_gene: TRBJ2-7
v_gene: TRBV5-1
CDR3aa: CASSLVPGTYEQYF
CDR3nt: TGCGCCAGCAGCTTGGTCCCGGGAACCTACGAGCAGTACTTC

abundance: few
d_gene: NA
j_gene: TRBJ2-3
v_gene: TRBV6-1
CDR3aa: CASMSWDTFTDTQYF
CDR3nt: TGTGCCAGCATGTCTTGGGACACGTTCACAGATACGCAGTATTTT

abundance: NA
d_gene: NA
j_gene: TRBJ1-4
v_gene: TRBV6-5
CDR3aa: CASSYGYNEKLFF
CDR3nt: TGTGCCAGCAGTTACGGGTATAATGAAAAACTGTTTTTT

abundance: NA
d_gene: TRBD2
j_gene: TRBJ2-7
v_gene: TRBV27
CDR3aa: CASSSGTSGGTYEQYF
CDR3nt: TGTGCCAGCAGTTCTGGGACTAGCGGGGGAACCTACGAGCAGTACTTC

abundance: NA
d_gene: NA
j_gene: TRBJ1-5
v_gene: TRBV7-2
CDR3aa: CASSLGGQPQHF
CDR3nt: TGTGCCAGCAGCTTAGGGGGGCAGCCCCAGCATTTT

abundance: NA
d_gene: NA
j_gene: TRBJ2-7
v_gene: TRBV4-3
CDR3aa: CASSHSSGGGYEQYF
CDR3nt: TGCGCCAGCAGCCATTCTAGCGGAGGGGGCTACGAGCAGTACTTC

abundance: few
d_gene: TRBD2
j_gene: TRBJ2-3
v_gene: TRBV7-3
CDR3aa: CASSSGTSGGADTQYF
CDR3nt: TGTGCCAGCAGCAGTGGGACTAGCGGGGGGGCGGATACGCAGTATTTT

abundance: NA
d_gene: TRBD2
j_gene: TRBJ2-7
v_gene: TRBV5-1
CDR3aa: CASSAPTGGRVHEQYF
CDR3nt: TGCGCCAGCAGCGCCCCTACGGGGGGAAGGGTCCACGAGCAGTACTTC

abundance: few
d_gene: NA
j_gene: TRBJ1-5
v_gene: TRBV7-2
CDR3aa: CAFRPGIGNQPQHF
CDR3nt: TGTGCCTTCCGTCCAGGGATTGGGAATCAGCCCCAGCATTTT

abundance: NA
d_gene: NA
j_gene: TRBJ1-1
v_gene: TRBV6-5
CDR3aa: CASRRALNTEAFF
CDR3nt: TGTGCCAGCAGAAGGGCACTGAACACTGAAGCTTTCTTT

abundance: NA
d_gene: NA
j_gene: TRBJ2-3
v_gene: TRBV7-3
CDR3aa: CASSLALGTDTQYF
CDR3nt: TGTGCCAGCAGCTTAGCGTTGGGCACAGATACGCAGTATTTT

abundance: NA
d_gene: NA
j_gene: TRBJ1-3
v_gene: TRBV13
CDR3aa: CASSSGTGNTIYF
CDR3nt: TGTGCCAGCAGCTCAGGGACTGGAAACACCATATATTTT

abundance: NA
d_gene: NA
j_gene: TRBJ2-3
v_gene: TRBV18
CDR3aa: CASSPSDGTDTQYF
CDR3nt: TGTGCCAGCTCACCTTCCGACGGTACAGATACGCAGTATTTT

abundance: NA
d_gene: NA
j_gene: TRBJ2-7
v_gene: TRBV6-4
CDR3aa: CASSDSKDKYEQYF
CDR3nt: TGTGCCAGCAGTGACTCGAAAGACAAATACGAGCAGTACTTC

abundance: NA
d_gene: NA
j_gene: TRBJ2-7
v_gene: TRBV27
CDR3aa: CASSYSPYEQYF
CDR3nt: TGTGCCAGCAGTTATTCTCCCTACGAGCAGTACTTC

abundance: NA
d_gene: TRBD2
j_gene: TRBJ2-5
v_gene: TRBV5-1
CDR3aa: CASSLAQLAEETQYF
CDR3nt: TGCGCCAGCAGCTTGGCCCAACTAGCGGAAGAGACCCAGTACTTC

abundance: NA
d_gene: NA
j_gene: TRBJ2-7
v_gene: TRBV27
CDR3aa: CASSLSFTYEQYF
CDR3nt: TGTGCCAGCAGTTTATCGTTCACATACGAGCAGTACTTC

abundance: once
d_gene: NA
j_gene: TRBJ2-1
v_gene: TRBV5-5
CDR3aa: CASSLDVGSYNEQFF
CDR3nt: TGTGCCAGCAGCTTGGACGTGGGCTCCTACAATGAGCAGTTCTTC

abundance: once
d_gene: NA
j_gene: TRBJ2-1
v_gene: TRBV4-3
CDR3aa: CASSPSLNGRSSYNEQFF
CDR3nt: TGCGCCAGCAGCCCCTCTCTAAACGGGCGGAGCTCCTACAATGAGCAGTTCTTC

abundance: NA
d_gene: NA
j_gene: TRBJ2-3
v_gene: TRBV9
CDR3aa: CASSKTYSSTDTQYF
CDR3nt: TGTGCCAGCAGCAAAACCTATTCTAGCACAGATACGCAGTATTTT

abundance: NA
d_gene: NA
j_gene: TRBJ2-2
v_gene: TRBV21-1
CDR3aa: CASSKAGSDKSNTGELFF
CDR3nt: TGTGCCAGCAGCAAAGCTGGAAGCGACAAATCGAACACCGGGGAGCTGTTTTTT

abundance: NA
d_gene: TRBD2
j_gene: TRBJ2-1
v_gene: TRBV9
CDR3aa: CASSVANLAGGNEQFF
CDR3nt: TGTGCCAGCAGCGTAGCTAACCTAGCGGGGGGCAATGAGCAGTTCTTC

abundance: NA
d_gene: NA
j_gene: TRBJ2-3
v_gene: TRBV27
CDR3aa: CASRPLDRADTQYF
CDR3nt: TGTGCCAGCAGACCACTAGATAGGGCAGATACGCAGTATTTT

abundance: NA
d_gene: TRBD2
j_gene: TRBJ2-1
v_gene: TRBV6-5
CDR3aa: CASSYVAGGPGEQFF
CDR3nt: TGTGCCAGCAGTTACGTGGCGGGAGGGCCGGGGGAGCAGTTCTTC

abundance: NA
d_gene: NA
j_gene: TRBJ1-5
v_gene: TRBV19
CDR3aa: CASSPGYGNQPQHF
CDR3nt: TGTGCCAGTAGTCCAGGGTACGGCAATCAGCCCCAGCATTTT

abundance: NA
d_gene: NA
j_gene: TRBJ2-7
v_gene: TRBV21-1
CDR3aa: CASSPRQAEPASGYEQYF
CDR3nt: TGTGCCAGCAGCCCCCGACAGGCCGAACCTGCTTCAGGCTACGAGCAGTACTTC

abundance: NA
d_gene: NA
j_gene: TRBJ1-1
v_gene: TRBV6-6
CDR3aa: CASTPREAFF
CDR3nt: TGTGCCAGCACTCCCCGTGAAGCTTTCTTT

abundance: once
d_gene: NA
j_gene: TRBJ1-2
v_gene: TRBV5-8
CDR3aa: CASSLGPYNYGYTF
CDR3nt: TGTGCCAGCAGCTTGGGACCCTATAACTATGGCTACACCTTC

abundance: NA
d_gene: NA
j_gene: TRBJ2-7
v_gene: TRBV11-2
CDR3aa: CASSLGPGAYEQYF
CDR3nt: TGTGCCAGCAGCTTAGGCCCCGGGGCATACGAGCAGTACTTC

abundance: NA
d_gene: NA
j_gene: TRBJ1-5
v_gene: TRBV7-8
CDR3aa: CASSSESAWRPQHF
CDR3nt: TGTGCCAGCAGCTCCGAGAGTGCGTGGAGGCCCCAGCATTTT

abundance: NA
d_gene: TRBD2
j_gene: TRBJ2-1
v_gene: TRBV27
CDR3aa: CASREGLALNEQFF
CDR3nt: TGTGCCAGCAGGGAGGGACTAGCGTTGAATGAGCAGTTCTTC

abundance: NA
d_gene: NA
j_gene: TRBJ2-3
v_gene: TRBV21-1
CDR3aa: CASSLGTSVRTDTQYF
CDR3nt: TGTGCCAGCAGCCTAGGGACTAGCGTTAGGACAGATACGCAGTATTTT

abundance: NA
d_gene: NA
j_gene: TRBJ1-6
v_gene: TRBV27
CDR3aa: CASSSPPAYSPLHF
CDR3nt: TGTGCCAGCAGTTCCCCGCCAGCGTATTCACCCCTCCACTTT

abundance: NA
d_gene: NA
j_gene: TRBJ1-6
v_gene: TRBV5-8
CDR3aa: CASSLKLDNSPLHF
CDR3nt: TGTGCCAGCAGCTTGAAACTGGATAATTCACCCCTCCACTTT

abundance: NA
d_gene: TRBD1
j_gene: TRBJ2-3
v_gene: TRBV19
CDR3aa: CASGPGQSTDTQYF
CDR3nt: TGTGCCAGTGGACCGGGACAGTCCACAGATACGCAGTATTTT